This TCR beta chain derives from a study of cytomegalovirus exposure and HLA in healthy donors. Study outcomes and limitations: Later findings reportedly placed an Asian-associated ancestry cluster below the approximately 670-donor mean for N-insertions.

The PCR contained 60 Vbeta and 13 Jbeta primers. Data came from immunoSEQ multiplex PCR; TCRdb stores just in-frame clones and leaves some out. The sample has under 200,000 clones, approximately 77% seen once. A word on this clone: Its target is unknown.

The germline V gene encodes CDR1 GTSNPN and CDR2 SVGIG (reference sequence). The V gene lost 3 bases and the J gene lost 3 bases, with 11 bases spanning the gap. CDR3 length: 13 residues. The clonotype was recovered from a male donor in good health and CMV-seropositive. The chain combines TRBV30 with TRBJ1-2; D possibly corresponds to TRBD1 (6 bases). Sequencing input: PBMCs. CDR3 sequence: CAWRASGDYGYTF. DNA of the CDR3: TGTGCCTGGAGAGCATCAGGGGACTATGGCTACACCTTC. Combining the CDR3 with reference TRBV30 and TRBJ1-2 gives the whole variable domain SQTIHQWPATLVQPVGSPLSLECTVEGTSNPNLYWYRQAAGRGLQLLFYSVGIGQISSEVPQNLSASRPQDRQFILSSKKLLLSDSGFYLCAWRASGDYGYTFGSGTRLTVV.